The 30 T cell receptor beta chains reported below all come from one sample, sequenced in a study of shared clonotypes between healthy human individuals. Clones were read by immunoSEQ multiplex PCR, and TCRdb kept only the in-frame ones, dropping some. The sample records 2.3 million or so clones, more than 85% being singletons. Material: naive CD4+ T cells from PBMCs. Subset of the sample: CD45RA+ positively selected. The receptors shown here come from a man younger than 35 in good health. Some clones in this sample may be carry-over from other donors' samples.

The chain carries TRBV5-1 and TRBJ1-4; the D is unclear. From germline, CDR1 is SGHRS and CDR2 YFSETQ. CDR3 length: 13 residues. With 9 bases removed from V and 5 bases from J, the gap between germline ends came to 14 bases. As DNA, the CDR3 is TGCGCCACCTCCCGAGGAGAGAATGAAAAACTGTTTTTT. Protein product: CATSRGENEKLFF.

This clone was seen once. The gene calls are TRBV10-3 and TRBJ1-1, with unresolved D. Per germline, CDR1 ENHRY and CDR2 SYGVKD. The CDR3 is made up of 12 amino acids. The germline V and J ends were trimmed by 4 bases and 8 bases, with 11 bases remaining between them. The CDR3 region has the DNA TGTGCCATCAGTGGGGGAGCTGGAGAAGCTTTCTTT. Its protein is CAISGGAGEAFF.

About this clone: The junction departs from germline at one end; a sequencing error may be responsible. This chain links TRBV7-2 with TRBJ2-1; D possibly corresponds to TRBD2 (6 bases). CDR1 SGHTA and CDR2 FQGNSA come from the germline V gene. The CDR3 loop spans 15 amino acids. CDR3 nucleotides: TGTGCCAGCAGCCTAGCGTCGCTAGCCTACAATGAGCAGTTCTTC. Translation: CASSLASLAYNEQFF.

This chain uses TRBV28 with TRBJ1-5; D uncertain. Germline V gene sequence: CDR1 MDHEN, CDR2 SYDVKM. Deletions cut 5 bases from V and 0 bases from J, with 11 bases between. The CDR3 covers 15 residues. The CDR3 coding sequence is TGTGCCAGCAGTCCGGCGCCATATAGCAATCAGCCCCAGCATTTT. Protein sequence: CASSPAPYSNQPQHF.

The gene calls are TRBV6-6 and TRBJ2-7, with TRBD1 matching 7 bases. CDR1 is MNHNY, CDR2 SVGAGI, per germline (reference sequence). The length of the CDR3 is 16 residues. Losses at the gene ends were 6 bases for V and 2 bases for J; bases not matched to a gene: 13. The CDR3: CASSLQDRVRTYEQYF. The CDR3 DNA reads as TGTGCCAGCAGCTTACAAGACAGGGTAAGGACCTACGAGCAGTACTTC.

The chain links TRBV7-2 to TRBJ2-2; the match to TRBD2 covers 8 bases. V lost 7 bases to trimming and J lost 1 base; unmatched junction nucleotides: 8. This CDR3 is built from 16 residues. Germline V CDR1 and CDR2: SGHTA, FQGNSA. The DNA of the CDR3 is TGTGCCAGCACCTTGGTAGCGGGGATGAACACCGGGGAGCTGTTTTTT. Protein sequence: CASTLVAGMNTGELFF.

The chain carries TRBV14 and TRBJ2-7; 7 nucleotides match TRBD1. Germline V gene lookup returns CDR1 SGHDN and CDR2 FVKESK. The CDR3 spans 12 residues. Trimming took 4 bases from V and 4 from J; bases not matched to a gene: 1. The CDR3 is CASSLRGYEQYF. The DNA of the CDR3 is TGTGCCAGCAGCCTCAGGGGGTACGAGCAGTACTTC.

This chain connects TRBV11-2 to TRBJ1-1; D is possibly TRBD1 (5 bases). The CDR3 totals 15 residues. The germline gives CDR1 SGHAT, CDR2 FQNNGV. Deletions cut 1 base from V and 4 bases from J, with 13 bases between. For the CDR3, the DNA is TGTGCCAGCAGCTTAGGAGGGCAGGGCCTCACTGAAGCTTTCTTT. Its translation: CASSLGGQGLTEAFF. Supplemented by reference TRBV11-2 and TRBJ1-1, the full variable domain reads EAGVAQSPRYKIIEKRQSVAFWCNPISGHATLYWYQQILGQGPKLLIQFQNNGVVDDSQLPKDRFSAERLKGVDSTLKIQPAKLEDSAVYLCASSLGGQGLTEAFFGQGTRLTVV.

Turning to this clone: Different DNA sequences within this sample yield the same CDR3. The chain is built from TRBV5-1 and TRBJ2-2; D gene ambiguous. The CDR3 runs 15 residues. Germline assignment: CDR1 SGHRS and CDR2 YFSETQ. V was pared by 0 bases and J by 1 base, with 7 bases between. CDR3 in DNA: TGCGCCAGCAGCTTGGACGGCGGGAACACCGGGGAGCTGTTTTTT. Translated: CASSLDGGNTGELFF.

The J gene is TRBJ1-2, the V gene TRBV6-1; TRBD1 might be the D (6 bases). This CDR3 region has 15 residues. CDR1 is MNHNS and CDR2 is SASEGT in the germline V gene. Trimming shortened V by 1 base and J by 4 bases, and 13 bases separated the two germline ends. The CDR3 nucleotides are TGTGCCAGCAGTGAAGAGGGCAGGGGACGCTATGGCTACACCTTC. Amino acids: CASSEEGRGRYGYTF.

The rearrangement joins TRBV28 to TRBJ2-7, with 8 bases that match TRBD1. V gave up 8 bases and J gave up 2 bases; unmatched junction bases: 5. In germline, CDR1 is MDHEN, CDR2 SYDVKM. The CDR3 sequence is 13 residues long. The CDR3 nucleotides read TGTGCCAGCCGGGGACAGGCGACCTACGAGCAGTACTTC. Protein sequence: CASRGQATYEQYF.

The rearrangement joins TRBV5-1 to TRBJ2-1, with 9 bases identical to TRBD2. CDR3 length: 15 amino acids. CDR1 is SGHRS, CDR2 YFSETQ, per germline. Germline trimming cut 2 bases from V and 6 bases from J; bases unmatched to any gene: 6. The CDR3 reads CASSFWSGRSNEQFF. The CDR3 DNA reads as TGCGCCAGCAGCTTCTGGAGCGGGAGGTCCAATGAGCAGTTCTTC. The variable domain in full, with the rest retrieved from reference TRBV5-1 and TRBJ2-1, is KAGVTQTPRYLIKTRGQQVTLSCSPISGHRSVSWYQQTPGQGLQFLFEYFSETQRNKGNFPGRFSGRQFSNSRSEMNVSTLELGDSALYLCASSFWSGRSNEQFFGPGTRLTVL.

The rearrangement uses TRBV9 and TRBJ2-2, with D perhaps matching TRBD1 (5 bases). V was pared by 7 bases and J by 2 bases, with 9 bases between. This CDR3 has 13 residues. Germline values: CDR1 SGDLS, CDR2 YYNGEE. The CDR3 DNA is TGTGCCAGCCGCCAGGGTAACACCGGGGAGCTGTTTTTT. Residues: CASRQGNTGELFF. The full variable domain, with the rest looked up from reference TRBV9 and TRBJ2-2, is DSGVTQTPKHLITATGQRVTLRCSPRSGDLSVYWYQQSLDQGLQFLIQYYNGEERAKGNILERFSAQQFPDLHSELNLSSLELGDSALYFCASRQGNTGELFFGEGSRLTVL.

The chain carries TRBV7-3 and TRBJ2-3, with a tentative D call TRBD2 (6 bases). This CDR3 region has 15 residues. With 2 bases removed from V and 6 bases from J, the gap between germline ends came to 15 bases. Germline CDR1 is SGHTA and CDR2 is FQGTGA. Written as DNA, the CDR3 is TGTGCCAGCAGCTTAGGGACTGGGCCGCAGGATACGCAGTATTTT. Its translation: CASSLGTGPQDTQYF.

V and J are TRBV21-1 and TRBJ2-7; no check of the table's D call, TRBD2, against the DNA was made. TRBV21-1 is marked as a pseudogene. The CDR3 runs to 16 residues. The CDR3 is CASSKRGLAGAYEQYF. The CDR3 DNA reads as TGTGCCAGCAGCAAGCGGGGACTAGCGGGGGCCTACGAGCAGTACTTC.

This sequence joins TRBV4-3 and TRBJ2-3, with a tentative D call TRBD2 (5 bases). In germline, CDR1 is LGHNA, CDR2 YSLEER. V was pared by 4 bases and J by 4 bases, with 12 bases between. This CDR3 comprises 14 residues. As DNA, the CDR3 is TGCGCCAGCAGCCCTAATGTGAGGGCAGATACGCAGTATTTT. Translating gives CASSPNVRADTQYF.

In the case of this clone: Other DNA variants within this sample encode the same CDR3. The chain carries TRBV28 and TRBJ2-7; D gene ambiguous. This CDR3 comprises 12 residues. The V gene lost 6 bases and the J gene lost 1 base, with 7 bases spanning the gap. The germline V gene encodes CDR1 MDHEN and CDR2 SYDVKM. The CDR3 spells CASRFSSYEQYF. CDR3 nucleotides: TGTGCCAGCAGGTTCTCATCCTACGAGCAGTACTTC.

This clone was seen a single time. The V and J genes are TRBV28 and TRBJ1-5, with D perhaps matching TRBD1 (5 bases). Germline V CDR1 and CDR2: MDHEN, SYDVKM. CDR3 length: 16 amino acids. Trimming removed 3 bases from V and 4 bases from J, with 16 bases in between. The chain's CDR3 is CASSLVGGTGNQPQHF. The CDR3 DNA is TGTGCCAGCAGTTTGGTAGGCGGGACGGGTAATCAGCCCCAGCATTTT.

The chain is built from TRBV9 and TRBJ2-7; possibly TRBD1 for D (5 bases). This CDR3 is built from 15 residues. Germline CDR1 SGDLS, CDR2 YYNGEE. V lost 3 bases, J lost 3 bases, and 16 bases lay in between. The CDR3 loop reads CASSAGSDSLYEQYF. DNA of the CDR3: TGTGCCAGCAGCGCAGGCTCCGACAGTCTCTACGAGCAGTACTTC.

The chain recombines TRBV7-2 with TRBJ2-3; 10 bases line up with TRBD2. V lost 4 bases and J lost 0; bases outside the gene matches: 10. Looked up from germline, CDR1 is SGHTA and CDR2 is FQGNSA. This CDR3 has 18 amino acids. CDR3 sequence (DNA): TGTGCCAGCAGCTCACCGGGACTAGCGTCATCTAGCACAGATACGCAGTATTTT. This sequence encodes CASSSPGLASSSTDTQYF.

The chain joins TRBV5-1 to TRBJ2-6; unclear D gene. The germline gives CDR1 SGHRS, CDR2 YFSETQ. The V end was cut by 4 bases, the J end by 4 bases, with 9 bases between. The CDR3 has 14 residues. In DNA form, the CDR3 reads TGCGCCAGCAGCCAATCCGACGGGGCCAACGTCCTGACTTTC. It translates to CASSQSDGANVLTF.

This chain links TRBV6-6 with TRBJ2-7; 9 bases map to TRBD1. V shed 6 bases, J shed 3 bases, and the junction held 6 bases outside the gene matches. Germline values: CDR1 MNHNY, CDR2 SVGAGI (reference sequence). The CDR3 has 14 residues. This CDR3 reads CASRTGTGLYEQYF. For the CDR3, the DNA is TGTGCCAGCAGAACCGGGACAGGGCTCTACGAGCAGTACTTC.

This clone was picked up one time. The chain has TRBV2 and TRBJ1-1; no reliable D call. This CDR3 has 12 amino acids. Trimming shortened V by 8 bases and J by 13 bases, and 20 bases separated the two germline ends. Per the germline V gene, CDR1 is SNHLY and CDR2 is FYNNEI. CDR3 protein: CASSLLSSGCFF. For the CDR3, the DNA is TGTGCCAGCTCACTCCTGAGCTCGGGGTGTTTCTTT.

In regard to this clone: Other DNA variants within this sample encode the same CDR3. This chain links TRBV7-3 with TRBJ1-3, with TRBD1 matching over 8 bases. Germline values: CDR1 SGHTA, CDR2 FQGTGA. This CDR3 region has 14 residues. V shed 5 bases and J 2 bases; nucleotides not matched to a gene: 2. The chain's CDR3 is CASSPTGAGNTIYF. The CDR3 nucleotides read TGTGCCAGCAGCCCGACAGGGGCTGGAAACACCATATATTTT.

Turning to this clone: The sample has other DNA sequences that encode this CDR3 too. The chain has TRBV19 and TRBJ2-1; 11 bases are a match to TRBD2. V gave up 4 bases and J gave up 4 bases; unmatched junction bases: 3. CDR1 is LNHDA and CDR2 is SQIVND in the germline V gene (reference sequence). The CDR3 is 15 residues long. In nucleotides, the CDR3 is TGTGCCAGTAGTAGCGGGACTAGCGGTTACAATGAGCAGTTCTTC. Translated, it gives CASSSGTSGYNEQFF.

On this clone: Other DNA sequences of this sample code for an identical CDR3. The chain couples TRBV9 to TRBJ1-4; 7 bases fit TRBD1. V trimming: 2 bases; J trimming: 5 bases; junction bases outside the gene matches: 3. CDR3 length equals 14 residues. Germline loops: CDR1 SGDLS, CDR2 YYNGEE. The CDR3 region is CASSVTGANEKLFF. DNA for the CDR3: TGTGCCAGCAGCGTTACAGGGGCGAATGAAAAACTGTTTTTT.

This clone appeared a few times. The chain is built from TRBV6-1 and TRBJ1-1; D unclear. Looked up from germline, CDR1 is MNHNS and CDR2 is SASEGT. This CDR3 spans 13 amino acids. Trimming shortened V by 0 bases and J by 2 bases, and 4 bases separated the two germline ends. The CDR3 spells CASSEAQNTEAFF. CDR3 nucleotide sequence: TGTGCCAGCAGTGAAGCGCAAAACACTGAAGCTTTCTTT.

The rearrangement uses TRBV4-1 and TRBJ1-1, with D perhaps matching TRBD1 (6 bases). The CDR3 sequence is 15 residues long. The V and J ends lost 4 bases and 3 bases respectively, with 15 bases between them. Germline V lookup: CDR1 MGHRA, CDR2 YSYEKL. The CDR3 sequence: CASSRWGAYDTEAFF. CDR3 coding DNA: TGCGCCAGCAGCCGATGGGGGGCCTACGACACTGAAGCTTTCTTT.

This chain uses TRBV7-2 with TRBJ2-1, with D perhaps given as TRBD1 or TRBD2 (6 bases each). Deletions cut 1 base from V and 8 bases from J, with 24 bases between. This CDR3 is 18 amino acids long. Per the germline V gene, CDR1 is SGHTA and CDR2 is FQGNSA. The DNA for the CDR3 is TGTGCCAGCAGCTTAGAGGGTCGAGGGGGGCTAGGGTCCCATGAGCAGTTCTTC. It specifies CASSLEGRGGLGSHEQFF. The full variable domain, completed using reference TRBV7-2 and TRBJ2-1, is GAGVSQSPSNKVTEKGKDVELRCDPISGHTALYWYRQSLGQGLEFLIYFQGNSAPDKSGLPSDRFSAERTGGSVSTLTIQRTQQEDSAVYLCASSLEGRGGLGSHEQFFGPGTRLTVL.

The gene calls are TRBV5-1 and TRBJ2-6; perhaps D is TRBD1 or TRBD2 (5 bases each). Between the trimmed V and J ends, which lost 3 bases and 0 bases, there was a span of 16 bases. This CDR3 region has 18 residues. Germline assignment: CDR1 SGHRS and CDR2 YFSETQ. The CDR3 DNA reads TGCGCCAGCAGCTCCCGGGACCGCACGCTCTCTGGGGCCAACGTCCTGACTTTC. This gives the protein CASSSRDRTLSGANVLTF.